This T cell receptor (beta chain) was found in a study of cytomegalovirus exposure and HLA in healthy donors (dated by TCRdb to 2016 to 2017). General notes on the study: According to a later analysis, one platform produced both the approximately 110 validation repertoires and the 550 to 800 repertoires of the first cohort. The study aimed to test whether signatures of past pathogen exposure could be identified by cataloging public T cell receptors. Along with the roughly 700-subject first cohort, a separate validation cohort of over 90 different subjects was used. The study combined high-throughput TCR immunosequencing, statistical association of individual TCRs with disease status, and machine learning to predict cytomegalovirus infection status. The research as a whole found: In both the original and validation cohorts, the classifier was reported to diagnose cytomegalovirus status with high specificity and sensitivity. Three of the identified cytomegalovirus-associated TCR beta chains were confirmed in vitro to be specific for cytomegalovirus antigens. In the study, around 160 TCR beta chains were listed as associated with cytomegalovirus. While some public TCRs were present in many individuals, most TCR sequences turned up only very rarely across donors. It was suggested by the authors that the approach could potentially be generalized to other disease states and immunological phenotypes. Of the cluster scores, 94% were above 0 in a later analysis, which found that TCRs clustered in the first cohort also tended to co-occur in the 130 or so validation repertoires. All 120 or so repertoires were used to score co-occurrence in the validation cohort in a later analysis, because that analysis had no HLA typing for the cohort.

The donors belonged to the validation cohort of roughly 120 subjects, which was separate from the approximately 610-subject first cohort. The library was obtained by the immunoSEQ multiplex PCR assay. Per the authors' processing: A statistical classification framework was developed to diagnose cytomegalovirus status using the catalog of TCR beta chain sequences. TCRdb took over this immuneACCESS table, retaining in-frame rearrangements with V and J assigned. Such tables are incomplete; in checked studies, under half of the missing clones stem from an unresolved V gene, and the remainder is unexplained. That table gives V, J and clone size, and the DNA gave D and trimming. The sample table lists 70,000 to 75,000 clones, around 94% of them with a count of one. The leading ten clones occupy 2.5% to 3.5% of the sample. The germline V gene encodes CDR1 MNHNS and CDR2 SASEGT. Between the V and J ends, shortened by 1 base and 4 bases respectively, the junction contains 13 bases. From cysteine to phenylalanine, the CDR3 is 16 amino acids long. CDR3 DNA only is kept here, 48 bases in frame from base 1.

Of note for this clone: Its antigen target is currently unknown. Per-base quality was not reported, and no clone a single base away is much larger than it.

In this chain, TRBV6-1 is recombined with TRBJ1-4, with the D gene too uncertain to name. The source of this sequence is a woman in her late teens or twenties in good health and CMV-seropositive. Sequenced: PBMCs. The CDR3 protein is CASSEVRGAYNEKLFF. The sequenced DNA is TGTGCCAGCAGTGAAGTACGTGGAGCATATAATGAAAAACTGTTTTTT.